This T cell receptor (beta chain) was sequenced in a study of CD8 T cells in Susac syndrome. This CDR3 spans 15 amino acids. Germline V gene lookup returns CDR1 SEHNR and CDR2 FQNEAQ (reference sequence). V lost 2 bases and J lost 3, with 12 bases in between. When the RNA was reverse transcribed, random hexamers were used with an input of about 0.5 to 1 ug. TCRdb reanalysed the immunoSEQ multiplex PCR reads using MiXCR and keeps one entry per CDR3 protein. The data contain about 150,000 distinct CDR3 sequences, about 96% of them singletons. Specimen: CD4+ T cells from PBMCs. V gene TRBV7-9 combines with J gene TRBJ2-3; D unclear. The receptor comes from a human donor with Susac syndrome. CDR3 loop: CASSLNVLGTDTQYF. In DNA, the CDR3 is TGTGCCAGCAGCTTAAATGTTTTGGGTACAGATACGCAGTATTTT.